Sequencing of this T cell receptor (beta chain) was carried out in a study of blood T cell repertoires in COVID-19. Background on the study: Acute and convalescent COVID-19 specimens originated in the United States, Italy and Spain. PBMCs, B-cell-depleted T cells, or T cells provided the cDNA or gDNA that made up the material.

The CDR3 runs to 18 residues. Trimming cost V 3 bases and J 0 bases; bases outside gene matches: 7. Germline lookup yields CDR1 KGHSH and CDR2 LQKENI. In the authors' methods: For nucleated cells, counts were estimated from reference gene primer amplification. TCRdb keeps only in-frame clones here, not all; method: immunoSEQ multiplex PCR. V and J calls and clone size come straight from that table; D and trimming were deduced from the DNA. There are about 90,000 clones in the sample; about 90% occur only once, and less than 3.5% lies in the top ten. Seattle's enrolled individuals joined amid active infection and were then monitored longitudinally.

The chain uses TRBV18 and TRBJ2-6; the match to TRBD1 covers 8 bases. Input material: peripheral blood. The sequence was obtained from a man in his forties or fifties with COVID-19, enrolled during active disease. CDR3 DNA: TGTGCCAGCTCACCGCCTGGGACAGGAAGCTCTGGGGCCAACGTCCTGACTTTC. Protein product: CASSPPGTGSSGANVLTF.